What follows are 3 T cell receptor beta chains derived from one specimen sequenced in a study of T cells in localized non-small cell lung cancer. Here immunoSEQ multiplex PCR was the method, and the copy in TCRdb shows in-frame clones only, minus some. The sample holds 13,000 or so clones; approximately 89% are singletons and the top ten take roughly 2.6%. The input for sequencing was peripheral blood mononuclear cells, taken before any cancer treatment. The source is a man aged 40 to 70 with stage III lung adenocarcinoma.

The genes are TRBV13 and TRBJ2-1; D may match TRBD1 or TRBD2 (5 bases each). V gave up 3 bases and J gave up 9 bases, with 15 bases separating them. Per the germline V gene, CDR1 is PRHDT and CDR2 is FYEKMQ (reference sequence). This CDR3 is built from 14 residues. CDR3 protein: CASSLRGFSAEQFF. The CDR3 bases are TGTGCCAGCAGCTTGAGGGGTTTCTCTGCTGAGCAGTTCTTC.

This clone was seen once. The chain uses TRBV19 and TRBJ1-1, with 7 bases matching TRBD1. This CDR3 is 12 amino acids long. Germline V gives CDR1 LNHDA, CDR2 SQIVND (reference sequence). With 5 bases clipped from V and 11 bases from J, the junction kept 8 bases outside the gene matches. CDR3 region: CASSQTGSLAFF. The CDR3 DNA reads TGTGCCAGTAGTCAGACAGGGTCTTTGGCTTTCTTT.

The chain links TRBV6-6 to TRBJ1-4, with TRBD1 matching 8 bases. V was clipped by 5 bases and J by 7 bases; unmatched bases: 6. There are 14 residues in the CDR3. From germline, CDR1 is MNHNY and CDR2 SVGAGI (reference sequence). CDR3 nucleotide sequence: TGTGCCAGCAGTCAACAGGGGGAGGGTGAAAAACTGTTTTTT. The encoded protein is CASSQQGEGEKLFF.